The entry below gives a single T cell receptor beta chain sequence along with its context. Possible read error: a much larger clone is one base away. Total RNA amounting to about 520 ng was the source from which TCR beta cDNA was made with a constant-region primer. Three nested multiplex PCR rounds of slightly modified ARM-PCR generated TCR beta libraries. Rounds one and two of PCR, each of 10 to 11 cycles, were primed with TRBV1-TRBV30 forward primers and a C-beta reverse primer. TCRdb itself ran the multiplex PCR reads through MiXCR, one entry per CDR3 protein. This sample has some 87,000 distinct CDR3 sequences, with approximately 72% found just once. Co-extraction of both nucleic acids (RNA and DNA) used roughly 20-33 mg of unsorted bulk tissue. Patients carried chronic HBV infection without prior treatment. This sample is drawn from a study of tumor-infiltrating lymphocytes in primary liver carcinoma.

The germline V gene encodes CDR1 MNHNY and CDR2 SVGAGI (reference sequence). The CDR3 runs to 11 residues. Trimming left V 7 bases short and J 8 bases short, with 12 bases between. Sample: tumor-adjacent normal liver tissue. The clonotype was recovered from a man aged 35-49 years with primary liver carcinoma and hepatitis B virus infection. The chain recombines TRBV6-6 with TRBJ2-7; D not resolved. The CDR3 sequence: CASNLRLQQYF. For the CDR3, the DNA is TGTGCCAGCAACCTGAGACTCCAGCAGTACTTC.